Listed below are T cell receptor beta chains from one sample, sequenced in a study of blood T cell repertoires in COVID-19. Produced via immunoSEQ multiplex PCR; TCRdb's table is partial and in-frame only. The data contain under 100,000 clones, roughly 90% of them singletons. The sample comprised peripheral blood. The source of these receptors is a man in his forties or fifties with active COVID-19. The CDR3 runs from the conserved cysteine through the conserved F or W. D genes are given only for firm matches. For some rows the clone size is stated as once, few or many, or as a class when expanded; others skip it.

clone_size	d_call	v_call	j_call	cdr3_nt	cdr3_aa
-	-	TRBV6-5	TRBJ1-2	TGTGCCAGCAGCCTACGGGGACAATGGGGTTTTGGCTACACCTTC	CASSLRGQWGFGYTF
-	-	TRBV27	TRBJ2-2	TGTGCCAGCAGTGCGTCACGTGTCTCCGGGGAGCTGTTTTTT	CASSASRVSGELFF
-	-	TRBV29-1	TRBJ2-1	TGCAGCGCAATGAACTCTCGCTCCTACAATGAGCAGTTCTTC	CSAMNSRSYNEQFF
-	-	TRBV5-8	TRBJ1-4	TGTGCCAGCAGCTTGATTCGGGAGGAAAAACTGTTTTTT	CASSLIREEKLFF
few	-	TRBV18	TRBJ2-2	TGTGCCAGCTCACCGACAGCCAAGAACACCGGGGAGCTGTTTTTT	CASSPTAKNTGELFF
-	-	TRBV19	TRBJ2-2	TGTGCCAGTACCCGGGTTTTGGGGCAGCGCACCGGGGAGCTGTTTTTT	CASTRVLGQRTGELFF
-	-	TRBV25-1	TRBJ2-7	TGTGCCAGCAGTGAACAGGGGCGCCACGAGCAGTACTTC	CASSEQGRHEQYF
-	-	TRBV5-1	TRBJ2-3	TGCGCCAGCAGCTTGCTCGCAGGGCGAGCAGATACGCAGTATTTT	CASSLLAGRADTQYF
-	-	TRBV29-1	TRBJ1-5	TGCAGCGTTGTAGGGAATGAGGGCGAGCCCCAGCATTTT	CSVVGNEGEPQHF
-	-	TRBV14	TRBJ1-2	TGTGCCAGCATCCCGGGTCGACCCTATGGCTACACCTTC	CASIPGRPYGYTF
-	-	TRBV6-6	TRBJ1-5	TGTGCCAGCAGTCCCGGTGATCAGCCCCAGCATTTT	CASSPGDQPQHF
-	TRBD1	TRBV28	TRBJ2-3	TGTGCCACCTTTGATGACAGGGGCAAGGGTACGCAGTATTTT	CATFDDRGKGTQYF
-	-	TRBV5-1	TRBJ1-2	TGCGCCAGCAGCTGGCGGGGGGACTATGGCTACACCTTC	CASSWRGDYGYTF
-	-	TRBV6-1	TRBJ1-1	TGTGCCAGCAGTGATCCACCGGGGGGGAACACTGAAGCTTTCTTT	CASSDPPGGNTEAFF
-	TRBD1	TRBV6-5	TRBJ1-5	TGTGCCAGCATCCAGGGGGCGTTCCAGCCCCAGCATTTT	CASIQGAFQPQHF
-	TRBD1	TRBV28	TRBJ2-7	TGTGCCAGCAGTTTAGGGGTTGGGGTGGGACAGGGGCCCTACGAGCAGTACTTC	CASSLGVGVGQGPYEQYF
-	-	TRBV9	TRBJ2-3	TGTGCCAGCCGGCGGCATCCAAGAGATACGCAGTATTTT	CASRRHPRDTQYF
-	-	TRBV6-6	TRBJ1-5	TGTGCCAGCAGACCTGGGACACGTTATAGCAATCAGCCCCAGCATTTT	CASRPGTRYSNQPQHF
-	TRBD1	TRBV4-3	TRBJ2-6	TGCGCCAGCAGCCAAGATAGCAGGGGGACAGTCGGCTCTGGGGCCAACGTCCTGACTTTC	CASSQDSRGTVGSGANVLTF
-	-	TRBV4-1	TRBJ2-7	TGCGCCAGCAGCCGAGGATCTTCGCCCGGCTACGAGCAGTACTTC	CASSRGSSPGYEQYF
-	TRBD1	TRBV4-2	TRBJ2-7	TGTGCCAGCAGCCAAGATAGGGACAGGGGGCCCTACGAGCAGTACTTC	CASSQDRDRGPYEQYF
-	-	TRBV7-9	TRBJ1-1	TGTGCCAGCAGCTTATGGATCGGGAAGAACACTGAAGCTTTCTTT	CASSLWIGKNTEAFF
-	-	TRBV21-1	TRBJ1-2	TGTCAGGGGGACCCTTCCTCTAACTATGGCTACACCTTC	CQGDPSSNYGYTF
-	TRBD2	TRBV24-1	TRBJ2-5	TGTGCCACCAGTGAGAGGCCAGCGGGAGGGGTAGAGACCCAGTACTTC	CATSERPAGGVETQYF
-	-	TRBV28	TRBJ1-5	TGTGCCAGCAGTTTATCGGAGGGGTGGGGGTATCAGCCCCAGCATTTT	CASSLSEGWGYQPQHF
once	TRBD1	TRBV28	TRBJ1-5	TGTGCCAGCAGTTCCGGACAGGGGAGCAATCAGCCCCAGCATTTT	CASSSGQGSNQPQHF
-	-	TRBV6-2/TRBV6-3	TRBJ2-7	TGTGCCAGCAGTCGCGAGAGCTACGAGCAGTACTTC	CASSRESYEQYF
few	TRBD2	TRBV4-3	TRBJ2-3	TGCGCCAGCAGCCAAGAACTAGCGGGGGGCACAGATACGCAGTATTTT	CASSQELAGGTDTQYF
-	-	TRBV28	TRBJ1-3	TGTGCCAGCAGTTTTAGCGACTCTGGAAACACCATATATTTT	CASSFSDSGNTIYF
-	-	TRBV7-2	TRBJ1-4	TGTGCCAGCAGCACTAGCGAGGTTCCGGCTAATGAAAAACTGTTTTTT	CASSTSEVPANEKLFF
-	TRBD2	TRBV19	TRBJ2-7	TGTGCCAGTAGTATAAGGCCAGCGGGGGCGATATACGAGCAGTACTTC	CASSIRPAGAIYEQYF
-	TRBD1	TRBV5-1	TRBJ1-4	TGCGCCAGCAGCGAAGGGACAGGGGTTCGTAATGAAAAACTGTTTTTT	CASSEGTGVRNEKLFF
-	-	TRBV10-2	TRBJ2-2	TGCGCCAGCAGTGAGTTCTGGGAGTGGGACACCGGGGAGCTGTTTTTT	CASSEFWEWDTGELFF
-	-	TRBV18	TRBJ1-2	TGTGCCAGCTCACCCCGGGAGACATCGGACTATGGCTACACCTTC	CASSPRETSDYGYTF
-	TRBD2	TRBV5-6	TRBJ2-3	TGTGCCAGCAGCTACTCTATTATAGCGGGGAACACAGATACGCAGTATTTT	CASSYSIIAGNTDTQYF
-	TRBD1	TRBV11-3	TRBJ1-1	TGTGCCAGCAGCTACCCCGACAGGGTCCGGAACACTGAAGCTTTCTTT	CASSYPDRVRNTEAFF
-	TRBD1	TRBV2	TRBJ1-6	TGTGCCAGCAGTGTGTCGGGACAGGCAGGTCACCTCCACTTT	CASSVSGQAGHLHF
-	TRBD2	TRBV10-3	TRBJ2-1	TGTGCCAGTCAGCCCATAGCGGGAGGGCCCGATGAGCAGTTCTTC	CASQPIAGGPDEQFF
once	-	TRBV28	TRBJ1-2	TGTGCCAGCAGTTTATTTGGCCGCGGCGGCTACACCTTC	CASSLFGRGGYTF
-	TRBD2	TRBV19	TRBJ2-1	TGTGCCAGTAGTATTATGGTGGGGGGGAGTAATGAGCAGTTCTTC	CASSIMVGGSNEQFF
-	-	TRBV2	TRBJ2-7	TGTGCCAGCAGTAGGATGCGACAGACGTACGAGCAGTACTTC	CASSRMRQTYEQYF
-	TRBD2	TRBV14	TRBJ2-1	TGTGCCAGCAGCCAAGACGGGACTAGCGGGAGGTACGAGCAGTTCTTC	CASSQDGTSGRYEQFF
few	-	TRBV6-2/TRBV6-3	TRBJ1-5	TGTGCCAGCAGTTACTCGAGTCGGGGGGCCCCTCAGCCCCAGCATTTT	CASSYSSRGAPQPQHF
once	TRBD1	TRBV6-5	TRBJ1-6	TGTGCCAGCAGTTACTCTGGACAGGGGAATTCACCCCTCCACTTT	CASSYSGQGNSPLHF
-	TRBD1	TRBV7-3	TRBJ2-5	TGTGCCAGCAGCATTACAGGGGGAAGAGAGACCCAGTACTTC	CASSITGGRETQYF
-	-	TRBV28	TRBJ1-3	TGTGCCAGCACTTCAGGAGGGACTTTCTCTGGAAACACCATATATTTT	CASTSGGTFSGNTIYF
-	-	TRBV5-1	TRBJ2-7	TGCGCCAGCAGCTTCTCAGGGCGCTACGAGCAGTACTTC	CASSFSGRYEQYF
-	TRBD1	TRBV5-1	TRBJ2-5	TGCGCCAGCAGCCTCGGGACAGACGAGACCCAGTACTTC	CASSLGTDETQYF
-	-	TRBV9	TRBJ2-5	TGTGCCAGCAGCGCCTCTAGCGAATACGAGACCCAGTACTTC	CASSASSEYETQYF
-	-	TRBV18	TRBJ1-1	TGTGCCAGCTCACCGATGGCAGGGGATACCCGGACTGAAGCTTTCTTT	CASSPMAGDTRTEAFF
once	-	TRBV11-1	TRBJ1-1	TGTGCCAGCAGCTTAAGAGAGAACACTGAAGCTTTCTTT	CASSLRENTEAFF
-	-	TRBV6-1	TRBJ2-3	TGTGCCAGCAGTGAAATACAGGGCTATAGCACAGATACGCAGTATTTT	CASSEIQGYSTDTQYF
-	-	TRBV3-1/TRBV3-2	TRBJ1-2	TGTGCCAGCAGCCAAGAGGCGGTAAACTATGGCTACACCTTC	CASSQEAVNYGYTF